This entry lists 7 T cell receptor beta chains sequenced from one sample in a study of shared clonotypes between healthy human individuals. Repertoires were generated with immunoSEQ multiplex PCR, while TCRdb's copy carries only in-frame clones and drops some. The sample holds 2 million to 2.5 million clones; 90% to 95% are singletons and the top ten take 0.35% to 0.5%. Sequencing was performed on naive CD4+ T cells from PBMCs. Subset reported: CD45RA+ positively selected. These receptors originate from a young man in good health. Some clones in this sample may be carry-over from other donors' samples.

V gene TRBV14 combines with J gene TRBJ1-5, with TRBD1 as a possible D gene (6 bases). Germline CDR1 SGHDN, CDR2 FVKESK. This CDR3 region has 14 residues. The V end lost 4 bases, the J end lost 5 bases, and 12 bases lay between the germline ends. CDR3 sequence (DNA): TGTGCCAGCAGCCGACCACAGGGAGATCAGCCCCAGCATTTT. Translation: CASSRPQGDQPQHF.

The rearrangement uses TRBV5-1 and TRBJ2-1; TRBD2 agrees at 9 bases. This CDR3 has 16 amino acids. The J segment lost 5 bases and the V segment lost 0 bases, leaving 6 bases of the junction unmatched. Germline V gene data show CDR1 as SGHRS and CDR2 as YFSETQ. CDR3 DNA: TGCGCCAGCAGCTTGGCGCCAGCGGGAGGCAACAATGAGCAGTTCTTC. Amino acid sequence: CASSLAPAGGNNEQFF.

This chain joins TRBV11-2 and TRBJ2-5, with no clear D. The CDR3 sequence is 16 residues long. Trimming left V 0 bases short and J 7 bases short, with 18 bases between. Germline CDR1 is SGHAT and CDR2 is FQNNGV. CDR3 residues: CASSLDIASPRSTQYF. DNA for the CDR3: TGTGCCAGCAGCTTAGATATCGCCAGCCCAAGGTCGACCCAGTACTTC.

The rearrangement joins TRBV7-8 to TRBJ2-7; 7 positions match TRBD1. J was trimmed by 4 bases and V by 1 base; bases with no gene match: 4. Germline lookup yields CDR1 SGHVS and CDR2 FQNEAQ. CDR3 length equals 14 residues. This chain's CDR3 is CASSLDGDRYEQYF. DNA for the CDR3: TGTGCCAGCAGCTTAGACGGGGACAGATACGAGCAGTACTTC. Filled out from reference TRBV7-8 and TRBJ2-7, the complete variable domain reads GAGVSQSPRYKVAKRGQDVALRCDPISGHVSLFWYQQALGQGPEFLTYFQNEAQLDKSGLPSDRFFAERPEGSVSTLKIQRTQQEDSAVYLCASSLDGDRYEQYFGPGTRLTVT.

The rearrangement uses TRBV5-1 and TRBJ2-3; D is undetermined. This CDR3 comprises 16 residues. V lost 0 bases, J lost 0 bases, and 11 bases lay in between. Germline V gene data show CDR1 as SGHRS and CDR2 as YFSETQ. The CDR3 DNA reads TGCGCCAGCAGCTTGGCGAGTTCAACTAGCACAGATACGCAGTATTTT. Translation: CASSLASSTSTDTQYF.

The rearrangement links TRBV7-9 to TRBJ1-5; 7 bases fit TRBD1. Germline V CDR1 and CDR2: SEHNR, FQNEAQ (reference sequence). Losses at the gene ends were 3 bases for V and 7 bases for J; bases not matched to a gene: 6. This CDR3 is 14 amino acids long. The CDR3 is CASSLEGAGQPQHF. For the CDR3, the DNA is TGTGCCAGCAGCTTGGAGGGGGCTGGACAGCCCCAGCATTTT. Using reference TRBV7-9 and TRBJ1-5 for the parts outside the CDR3, the full variable domain is DTGVSQNPRHKITKRGQNVTFRCDPISEHNRLYWYRQTLGQGPEFLTYFQNEAQLEKSRLLSDRFSAERPKGSFSTLEIQRTEQGDSAMYLCASSLEGAGQPQHFGDGTRLSIL.

This chain connects TRBV19 to TRBJ1-5; possible D gene TRBD1, 5 bases. Germline V gene lookup returns CDR1 LNHDA and CDR2 SQIVND (reference sequence). The CDR3 is 16 amino acids. V was pared by 3 bases and J by 5 bases, with 17 bases between. The CDR3 spells CASSIPPKGNDQPQHF. The CDR3 nucleotides read TGTGCCAGTAGTATTCCCCCAAAGGGGAACGATCAGCCCCAGCATTTT.